These 30 T cell receptor beta chains came from one sample sequenced in a study of shared clonotypes between healthy human individuals. Clones were read by immunoSEQ multiplex PCR, and TCRdb kept only the in-frame ones, dropping some. The sample records over 1.4 million clones, roughly 95% being singletons. Sequenced input: naive CD4+ T cells sorted from blood. Subset given: CD45RA+ positively selected. Receptors were obtained from a man aged 25 to 40 in good health.

This clone occurred once. The chain links TRBV6-1 to TRBJ1-1; maybe TRBD1 (5 bases). The CDR3 runs to 14 residues. The V gene's germline CDR1 is MNHNS and CDR2 SASEGT. Trimming stripped 0 bases from V and 6 bases from J, with 11 bases between. The CDR3 protein is CASSEARGLAEAFF. As DNA, the CDR3 is TGTGCCAGCAGTGAAGCACGGGGGTTAGCTGAAGCTTTCTTT.

This rearrangement joins TRBV11-3 to TRBJ2-7; 12 bases line up with TRBD2. CDR3 length: 16 amino acids. V shed 6 bases, J shed 2 bases, and the junction held 8 bases outside the gene matches. CDR1 and CDR2 (germline): SGHNT, YENEEA. CDR3 amino acids: CASRRTGLAGTYEQYF. The CDR3 region has the DNA TGTGCCAGCAGACGGACAGGACTAGCGGGAACCTACGAGCAGTACTTC.

The CDR3 coding sequence is TGCGCCAGCAGCCCAAGACGTCACACAGATACGCAGTATTTT. Amino acid sequence: CASSPRRHTDTQYF. The J gene is TRBJ2-3, the V gene TRBV4-3; D unresolved. V lost 4 bases to trimming and J lost 2 bases, with 10 bases between them. Per germline, CDR1 LGHNA and CDR2 YSLEER. The CDR3 runs 14 residues.

The J gene is TRBJ2-2, the V gene TRBV27; 13 positions agree with TRBD2. Trimming cost V 5 bases and J 6 bases; bases outside gene matches: 3. Germline V gene lookup returns CDR1 MNHEY and CDR2 SMNVEV (reference sequence). The CDR3 is 15 amino acids. For the CDR3, the DNA is TGTGCCAGCAGTAGTACTAGCGGGAGGGCCGGGGAGCTGTTTTTT. Translated: CASSSTSGRAGELFF.

The rearrangement joins TRBV28 to TRBJ1-1; D is perhaps TRBD1 (6 bases). This CDR3 comprises 14 residues. Germline loops: CDR1 MDHEN, CDR2 SYDVKM. The V end lost 6 bases, the J end lost 1 base, and 12 bases lay between the germline ends. CDR3 sequence (DNA): TGTGCCAGCAGCTGGCAGGGACAGAACACTGAAGCTTTCTTT. Encoded protein: CASSWQGQNTEAFF.

The chain recombines TRBV5-1 with TRBJ2-1, with 10 bases matching TRBD1. This CDR3 is built from 15 residues. V was pared by 0 bases and J by 5 bases, with 2 bases of the junction left unmatched. The germline V gene encodes CDR1 SGHRS and CDR2 YFSETQ. The CDR3 coding sequence is TGCGCCAGCAGCTTGGAGGGACAGGGGAACAATGAGCAGTTCTTC. Residues: CASSLEGQGNNEQFF.

The rearrangement uses TRBV11-2 and TRBJ1-5; tentative D call: TRBD1 (5 bases). CDR3 size: 15 residues. From germline, CDR1 is SGHAT and CDR2 FQNNGV. V was pared by 5 bases and J by 1 base, with 12 bases between. CDR3: CASSPDSLSNQPQHF. The CDR3 region has the DNA TGTGCCAGCAGCCCCGACAGTCTGAGCAATCAGCCCCAGCATTTT. Full variable domain (rest looked up from reference TRBV11-2 and TRBJ1-5): EAGVAQSPRYKIIEKRQSVAFWCNPISGHATLYWYQQILGQGPKLLIQFQNNGVVDDSQLPKDRFSAERLKGVDSTLKIQPAKLEDSAVYLCASSPDSLSNQPQHFGDGTRLSIL.

V and J are TRBV18 and TRBJ1-2; 8 bases match TRBD1. The germline gives CDR1 KGHSH, CDR2 LQKENI. The length of the CDR3 is 15 residues. V gave up 4 bases and J gave up 4 bases; unmatched junction bases: 8. Here the CDR3 DNA reads TGTGCCAGCTCACGCGACAGGGGTTGGAGCTATGGCTACACCTTC. It codes for CASSRDRGWSYGYTF.

The chain employs TRBV18 and TRBJ2-3; 8 nucleotides match TRBD1. Trimming took 2 bases from V and 2 from J; bases not matched to a gene: 3. The germline V gene encodes CDR1 KGHSH and CDR2 LQKENI. This CDR3 is 15 amino acids long. CDR3 DNA sequence: TGTGCCAGCTCACCATCGACAGGGGTCACAGATACGCAGTATTTT. This sequence encodes CASSPSTGVTDTQYF.

This rearrangement joins TRBV27 to TRBJ2-5; 10 nucleotides align to TRBD1. The CDR3 has 13 residues. The trim removed 6 bases at V and 5 bases at J, leaving 3 bases unmatched. Germline V gene sequence: CDR1 MNHEY, CDR2 SMNVEV (reference sequence). CDR3 in amino acids: CASSDRGRETQYF. In DNA form, the CDR3 reads TGTGCCAGCAGCGACAGGGGGCGGGAGACCCAGTACTTC.

The J gene is TRBJ2-3, the V gene TRBV5-1; the D gene is possibly TRBD1 (6 bases). There are 13 residues in the CDR3. Germline V CDR1 and CDR2: SGHRS, YFSETQ. V gave up 4 bases and J gave up 5 bases, with 11 bases separating them. The CDR3 loop reads CASSPRGLDTQYF. The CDR3, as DNA: TGCGCCAGCAGCCCCAGGGGCTTAGATACGCAGTATTTT.

The chain links TRBV28 to TRBJ2-2, with 9 bases that match TRBD1. Germline loops: CDR1 MDHEN, CDR2 SYDVKM. V shed 6 bases, J shed 4 bases, and the junction held 3 bases outside the gene matches. There are 14 residues in the CDR3. The CDR3: CASRMDRGTGELFF. CDR3 nucleotides: TGTGCCAGCAGAATGGACAGGGGCACCGGGGAGCTGTTTTTT.

This sequence joins TRBV19 and TRBJ2-2; 9 bases line up with TRBD1. Germline-derived CDR1 and CDR2 are LNHDA and SQIVND (reference sequence). With 1 base clipped from V and 4 bases from J, the junction kept 4 bases outside the gene matches. CDR3 size: 16 residues. The CDR3 DNA reads TGTGCCAGTAGTATAGTTACAGGGGGCGGCACCGGGGAGCTGTTTTTT. Translating gives CASSIVTGGGTGELFF.

The chain couples TRBV27 to TRBJ2-3, with TRBD1 identical over 8 bases. This CDR3 has 13 amino acids. From germline, CDR1 is MNHEY and CDR2 SMNVEV (reference sequence). The trim removed 6 bases at V and 4 bases at J, leaving 3 bases unmatched. The CDR3 reads CASRRRGPDTQYF. The CDR3 region has the DNA TGTGCCAGCAGACGCAGGGGGCCAGATACGCAGTATTTT.

CDR3 DNA sequence: TGTGCCAGCAGTGGAGGGGACGGCCCAAGATCGACCCAGTACTTC. Its translation is CASSGGDGPRSTQYF. V and J are TRBV2 and TRBJ2-5; D may match TRBD1 or TRBD2 (5 bases each). Per germline, CDR1 SNHLY and CDR2 FYNNEI. V dropped 4 bases and J dropped 7 bases, with 19 bases sitting between them. The CDR3 totals 15 residues. The variable domain in full, with the rest retrieved from reference TRBV2 and TRBJ2-5, is EPEVTQTPSHQVTQMGQEVILRCVPISNHLYFYWYRQILGQKVEFLVSFYNNEISEKSEIFDDQFSVERPDGSNFTLKIRSTKLEDSAMYFCASSGGDGPRSTQYFGPGTRLLVL.

The J gene is TRBJ2-2, the V gene TRBV7-3, with 7 positions matching TRBD2. The CDR3 extends over 16 amino acids. Germline loops: CDR1 SGHTA, CDR2 FQGTGA. J was trimmed by 4 bases and V by 5 bases; bases with no gene match: 10. The CDR3 protein is CASSPPGGRSTGELFF. For the CDR3, the DNA is TGTGCCAGCAGCCCACCGGGGGGTCGGAGCACCGGGGAGCTGTTTTTT.

This chain joins TRBV9 and TRBJ2-3; 11 positions agree with TRBD2. Germline CDR1 reads SGDLS; CDR2 reads YYNGEE. There are 20 residues in the CDR3. J gave up 0 bases and V 0 bases, and 12 bases lay outside the gene matches. In DNA, the CDR3 is TGTGCCAGCAGCGTAGTGGCAACCGGGACTAGCGGTCCTAGCACAGATACGCAGTATTTT. Translated, it gives CASSVVATGTSGPSTDTQYF.

V and J are TRBV5-4 and TRBJ1-1; D is unclear. CDR1 is SGHNT, CDR2 YYREEE, per germline (reference sequence). This CDR3 has 14 residues. V was trimmed by 6 bases and J by 2 bases, leaving 14 bases between them. CDR3 nucleotide sequence: TGTGCCAGCACCTTATGGACGGTAAACACTGAAGCTTTCTTT. This translates into CASTLWTVNTEAFF. Based on the CDR3 plus reference TRBV5-4 and TRBJ1-1, the full variable domain is ETGVTQSPTHLIKTRGQQVTLRCSSQSGHNTVSWYQQALGQGPQFIFQYYREEENGRGNFPPRFSGLQFPNYSSELNVNALELDDSALYLCASTLWTVNTEAFFGQGTRLTVV.

The J gene is TRBJ2-1, the V gene TRBV2; TRBD1 might be the D (5 bases). Deletions cut 3 bases from V and 7 bases from J, with 16 bases between. This CDR3 spans 15 amino acids. Germline CDR1 and CDR2: SNHLY and FYNNEI. Here the CDR3 reads CASSDSAGRGNEQFF. In DNA form, the CDR3 reads TGTGCCAGCAGTGACTCGGCAGGGCGTGGGAATGAGCAGTTCTTC.

The rearrangement joins TRBV27 to TRBJ2-5; no firm D call. Trimming removed 7 bases at V and 0 bases at J, with 15 bases between. The CDR3 runs 15 residues. CDR1 is MNHEY, CDR2 SMNVEV, per germline (reference sequence). The CDR3, as DNA: TGTGCCAGCAAACCAACTTATCAGTACCAAGAGACCCAGTACTTC. It codes for CASKPTYQYQETQYF.

This rearrangement joins TRBV7-8 to TRBJ2-7, with D unresolved. This CDR3 is 13 amino acids long. Germline V lookup: CDR1 SGHVS, CDR2 FQNEAQ. V gave up 4 bases and J gave up 3 bases, with 10 bases separating them. The CDR3 region has the DNA TGTGCCAGCAGCTACGACAAGTTCTACGAGCAGTACTTC. This encodes CASSYDKFYEQYF.

The genes are TRBV9 and TRBJ2-2; D might be TRBD2 (6 bases). This CDR3 comprises 17 residues. Germline-derived CDR1 and CDR2 are SGDLS and YYNGEE. Trimming removed 0 bases at V and 1 base at J, with 13 bases between. The CDR3 reads CASSVAQRARNTGELFF. The CDR3 DNA reads TGTGCCAGCAGCGTAGCTCAGCGGGCTAGGAACACCGGGGAGCTGTTTTTT.

This sequence joins TRBV28 and TRBJ1-3; D gene ambiguous. V gave up 3 bases and J gave up 0 bases, with 12 bases separating them. This CDR3 is 16 amino acids long. Germline V lookup: CDR1 MDHEN, CDR2 SYDVKM. The CDR3 DNA follows: TGTGCCAGCAGTTTTAATATCGCAGTCTCTGGAAACACCATATATTTT. Amino acid sequence: CASSFNIAVSGNTIYF.

This chain joins TRBV19 and TRBJ2-2, with TRBD2 matching 7 bases. The CDR3 loop spans 14 amino acids. Germline V gives CDR1 LNHDA, CDR2 SQIVND (reference sequence). V lost 7 bases to trimming and J lost 1 base; unmatched junction nucleotides: 3. The CDR3 region has the DNA TGTGCCAGTACCCTAGCGGTGAACACCGGGGAGCTGTTTTTT. It encodes CASTLAVNTGELFF.

In nucleotides, the CDR3 is TGTGCCAGTACTAGCGGACAACCCTACGAGCAGTACTTC. Protein product: CASTSGQPYEQYF. The chain carries TRBV19 and TRBJ2-7; 7 nucleotides agree with TRBD2. The CDR3 is 13 residues long. The V gene's germline CDR1 is LNHDA and CDR2 SQIVND (reference sequence). V lost 7 bases to trimming and J lost 2 bases; unmatched junction nucleotides: 5.

Concerning this clone: This same CDR3 is encoded by further DNA sequences in the sample. V is TRBV7-9 and J is TRBJ1-1, with D unclear. V was pared by 6 bases and J by 11 bases, with 16 bases between. This CDR3 contains 12 residues. The V gene's germline CDR1 is SEHNR and CDR2 FQNEAQ (reference sequence). The chain's CDR3 is CASSQQTPQAFF. In DNA form, the CDR3 reads TGTGCCAGCAGTCAACAAACTCCCCAGGCTTTCTTT.

V and J are TRBV28 and TRBJ1-1; 9 nucleotides line up with TRBD1. V shed 8 bases and J 4 bases; nucleotides not matched to a gene: 8. In germline, CDR1 is MDHEN, CDR2 SYDVKM. This CDR3 spans 14 amino acids. The CDR3 nucleotides read TGTGCCAGCCGTCGGGACAGGGTGAGCACTGAAGCTTTCTTT. This encodes CASRRDRVSTEAFF. Together with reference TRBV28 and TRBJ1-1, the CDR3 gives the full variable domain: DVKVTQSSRYLVKRTGEKVFLECVQDMDHENMFWYRQDPGLGLRLIYFSYDVKMKEKGDIPEGYSVSREKKERFSLILESASTNQTSMYLCASRRDRVSTEAFFGQGTRLTVV.

The chain recombines TRBV18 with TRBJ1-2, with no clear D. With 2 bases removed from V and 6 bases from J, the gap between germline ends came to 10 bases. Per germline, CDR1 KGHSH and CDR2 LQKENI. There are 13 residues in the CDR3. This CDR3 reads CASSPVPTDGYTF. For the CDR3, the DNA is TGTGCCAGCTCACCAGTTCCCACGGATGGCTACACCTTC.

Notes on this clone: Other DNA sequences in the same sample also yield this CDR3. The chain carries TRBV19 and TRBJ2-1, with 12 positions matching TRBD2. This CDR3 has 15 residues. V shed 8 bases, J shed 1 base, and the junction held 3 bases outside the gene matches. CDR1 is LNHDA, CDR2 SQIVND, per germline (reference sequence). Here the CDR3 reads CASSLAGGSYNEQFF. CDR3 in DNA: TGTGCCAGTTCGCTAGCGGGAGGGTCCTACAATGAGCAGTTCTTC.

V is TRBV28 and J is TRBJ1-5; D remains ambiguous. The germline CDR1 and CDR2 sequences are MDHEN and SYDVKM. The CDR3 totals 16 residues. Deletions cut 7 bases from V and 5 bases from J, with 21 bases between. CDR3: CASKTTVAPGHQPQHF. CDR3 bases: TGTGCCAGCAAAACCACGGTGGCTCCTGGGCATCAGCCCCAGCATTTT.